In this sample, the clone carrying this TCR beta chain turned up a few times. Its antigen is currently unknown. With 3 bases clipped from V and 3 bases from J, the junction kept 5 bases outside the gene matches. Germline V CDR1 and CDR2: KGHSH, LQKENI. The CDR3 is made up of 15 amino acids. The study ran its PCR with 60 Vbeta and 13 Jbeta primers. Data came from immunoSEQ multiplex PCR; TCRdb stores just in-frame clones and leaves some out. The sample yields fewer than 200,000 clones, 82% seen once. These data originate in a study of cytomegalovirus exposure and HLA in healthy donors. Findings of the study overall: By HLA locus, TCR association rates varied in a later analysis, with DRB1 showing the most and HLA-C the fewest. TCR beta V- and J-gene trimming was later associated with a missense DCLRE1C variant.

The source material was PBMCs. The TCR originated in a man aged 45-65 years in good health and CMV-seropositive. The chain carries TRBV18 and TRBJ1-1, with 9 bases matching TRBD1. For the CDR3, the DNA is TGTGCCAGCTCACCTCGGGACAGGGCTTACACTGAAGCTTTCTTT. This translates into CASSPRDRAYTEAFF.